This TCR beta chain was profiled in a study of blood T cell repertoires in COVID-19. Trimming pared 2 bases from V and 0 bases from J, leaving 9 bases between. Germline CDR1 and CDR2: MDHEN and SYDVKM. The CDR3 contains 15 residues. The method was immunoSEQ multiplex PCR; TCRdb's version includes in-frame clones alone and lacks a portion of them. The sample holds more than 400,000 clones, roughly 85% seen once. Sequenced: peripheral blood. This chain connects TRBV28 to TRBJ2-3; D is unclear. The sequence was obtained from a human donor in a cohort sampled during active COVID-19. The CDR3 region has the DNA TGTGCCAGCAGTTTACGAGAATGGAGCACAGATACGCAGTATTTT. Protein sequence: CASSLREWSTDTQYF.